Below are 23 T cell receptor beta chains sequenced from a single sample in a study of shared clonotypes between healthy human individuals. Positively selected for CCR7, the CD45RO-negative cells used as naive CD8 cells excluded terminally differentiated effector memory CD45RA+ cells. Profiling relied on immunoSEQ multiplex PCR, and the TCRdb table lists in-frame clones only, not all of them. The sample includes roughly 2.1 million clones, just over 90% of them seen just once. Sequences were obtained from naive CD8+ T cells from PBMCs. These receptors all come from a man between 18 and 29 years old in good health. Some clones in this sample may be carry-over from other donors' samples.

The gene calls are TRBV7-8 and TRBJ2-7; a weak D match, TRBD2 (6 bases). The length of the CDR3 is 17 residues. V was cut by 2 bases and J by 2 bases, with 19 bases left in between. Looked up from germline, CDR1 is SGHVS and CDR2 is FQNEAQ. The CDR3 here is CASSLTPGTPSTYEQYF. The CDR3 coding sequence is TGTGCCAGCAGCTTAACTCCCGGGACTCCCTCCACCTACGAGCAGTACTTC.

The V and J genes are TRBV9 and TRBJ2-2, with 7 bases matching TRBD2. Germline V gene data show CDR1 as SGDLS and CDR2 as YYNGEE. V was pared by 2 bases and J by 9 bases, with 1 base of the junction left unmatched. The CDR3 runs to 12 residues. The CDR3 coding sequence is TGTGCCAGCAGCGTTAGCGGGTGGGAGCTGTTTTTT. Protein product: CASSVSGWELFF.

This clone was observed a few times. The CDR3 DNA reads as TGTGCCGCCCGGGGAGGCGAGGGCTACACCTTC. Its translation: CAARGGEGYTF. The chain employs TRBV28 and TRBJ1-2; no clear D gene. CDR1 is MDHEN, CDR2 SYDVKM, per germline. The CDR3 is made up of 11 amino acids. V gave up 11 bases and J gave up 8 bases, with 15 bases separating them.

A single count supports this clone. J is TRBJ2-7 and V is TRBV5-5; D possibly corresponds to TRBD1 (5 bases). Looked up from germline, CDR1 is SGHKS and CDR2 is YYEKEE (reference sequence). V lost 4 bases and J 0 bases, leaving 17 bases between the germline ends. This CDR3 spans 16 amino acids. The CDR3 region is CASSVSSLGASYEQYF. CDR3 DNA: TGTGCCAGCAGCGTTTCGAGCCTTGGGGCCTCCTACGAGCAGTACTTC. The full variable domain, in which reference TRBV5-5 and TRBJ2-7 provide the parts outside the CDR3, is DAGVTQSPTHLIKTRGQQVTLRCSPISGHKSVSWYQQVLGQGPQFIFQYYEKEERGRGNFPDRFSARQFPNYSSELNVNALLLGDSALYLCASSVSSLGASYEQYFGPGTRLTVT.

J is TRBJ2-1 and V is TRBV5-1; TRBD2 matches at 9 bases. V lost 3 bases, J lost 10 bases, and 11 bases stayed unmatched. The CDR3 runs 15 residues. Germline V gene lookup returns CDR1 SGHRS and CDR2 YFSETQ. In DNA form, the CDR3 reads TGCGCCAGCAGCTCGGATCTTGGTAGCGGGAGAGAGCAGTTCTTC. It encodes CASSSDLGSGREQFF.

V gene TRBV5-6 combines with J gene TRBJ2-1; 10 bases map to TRBD1. Germline loops: CDR1 SGHDT, CDR2 YYEEEE. The J segment lost 10 bases and the V segment lost 3 bases, leaving 13 bases of the junction unmatched. The CDR3 sequence is 16 residues long. The CDR3 nucleotides are TGTGCCAGCAGCTCCGGTGACAGGGGGCTTCTTGGAGAGCAGTTCTTC. Translated: CASSSGDRGLLGEQFF.

As for this clone: This may be a read error, as it is one base from a much larger clone. The same CDR3 arises from other DNA sequences in this sample as well. The CDR3 DNA follows: TGTGCCAGCAGCTTAGGGGCATACGAGCAGTACTTC. It yields the protein CASSLGAYEQYF. The gene calls are TRBV7-9 and TRBJ2-7; no definite D call. The CDR3 length is 12 residues. CDR1 is SEHNR, CDR2 FQNEAQ, per germline (reference sequence). With 1 base removed from V and 4 bases from J, the gap between germline ends came to 5 bases.

The chain couples TRBV7-9 to TRBJ2-5; possibly TRBD1 or TRBD2 for D (6 bases each). CDR3 length: 15 amino acids. Trimming pared 4 bases from V and 6 bases from J, leaving 18 bases between. CDR1 and CDR2 from the germline V gene are SEHNR and FQNEAQ (reference sequence). CDR3 coding DNA: TGTGCCAGCAGCTCAAGCGGAGGGGGGATACAGACCCAGTACTTC. It translates to CASSSSGGGIQTQYF.

The V gene is TRBV19, the J gene TRBJ2-3; the D is unclear. Deletions cut 3 bases from V and 2 bases from J, with 12 bases between. The length of the CDR3 is 15 residues. The germline CDR1 and CDR2 sequences are LNHDA and SQIVND (reference sequence). The CDR3: CASSMMAATTDTQYF. CDR3 nucleotides: TGTGCCAGTAGTATGATGGCAGCTACCACAGATACGCAGTATTTT.

The chain employs TRBV5-6 and TRBJ2-7; the match to TRBD1 covers 7 bases. V lost 4 bases, J lost 5 bases, and 9 bases stayed unmatched. Germline assignment: CDR1 SGHDT and CDR2 YYEEEE. There are 14 residues in the CDR3. As DNA, the CDR3 is TGTGCCAGCAGCCCGGACAGGCTAAAGAACGAGCAGTACTTC. The encoded protein is CASSPDRLKNEQYF.

In its sample, this clone was seen once. The rearrangement links TRBV5-4 to TRBJ2-5; a weak D match, TRBD1 (7 bases). Trimming stripped 3 bases from V and 1 base from J, with 16 bases between. Germline V gene sequence: CDR1 SGHNT, CDR2 YYREEE (reference sequence). The CDR3 has 16 residues. The CDR3, as DNA: TGTGCCAGCAGCTCGACTAGACAGGGAACCCAAGAGACCCAGTACTTC. Translation: CASSSTRQGTQETQYF.

The chain has TRBV6-5 and TRBJ2-5; the D gene is possibly TRBD2 (6 bases). The length of the CDR3 is 16 residues. Germline-derived CDR1 and CDR2 are MNHEY and SVGAGI. Trimming stripped 0 bases from V and 4 bases from J, with 15 bases between. CDR3 sequence reads: CASSYSITSSPETQYF. Here the CDR3 DNA reads TGTGCCAGCAGTTACTCGATCACTAGCTCCCCAGAGACCCAGTACTTC.

The chain links TRBV27 to TRBJ1-2, with unresolved D. The CDR3 covers 15 residues. The germline V and J ends were trimmed by 2 bases and 0 bases, with 10 bases remaining between them. Germline loops: CDR1 MNHEY, CDR2 SMNVEV (reference sequence). In DNA, the CDR3 is TGTGCCAGCAGTTTAAACGCGCTACCTAACTATGGCTACACCTTC. Its protein product is CASSLNALPNYGYTF.

J is TRBJ2-5 and V is TRBV5-1; D assignment may be TRBD1 or TRBD2 (5 bases each). CDR1 SGHRS and CDR2 YFSETQ come from the germline V gene. Trimming removed 3 bases from V and 3 bases from J, with 18 bases in between. The CDR3 totals 16 residues. CDR3 protein: CASSWGPSTREETQYF. CDR3 nucleotides: TGCGCCAGCAGCTGGGGACCCTCCACCCGAGAAGAGACCCAGTACTTC.

This clone was detected only a few times. This rearrangement joins TRBV7-9 to TRBJ1-1; TRBD1 might be the D (5 bases). CDR3 length equals 15 residues. Trimming shortened V by 5 bases and J by 4 bases, and 17 bases separated the two germline ends. Germline-derived CDR1 and CDR2 are SEHNR and FQNEAQ (reference sequence). In DNA form, the CDR3 reads TGTGCCAGCAGCAACATCCAGGGTTTAAGCACTGAAGCTTTCTTT. Protein sequence: CASSNIQGLSTEAFF.

The chain uses TRBV11-2 and TRBJ2-7; TRBD2 is a possible D gene (5 bases). The V gene lost 1 base and the J gene lost 4 bases, with 20 bases spanning the gap. This CDR3 comprises 17 residues. Per germline, CDR1 SGHAT and CDR2 FQNNGV. The CDR3 nucleotides are TGTGCCAGCAGCTTAGCAATAGAGGGAGTGAAGTTTTACGAGCAGTACTTC. It translates to CASSLAIEGVKFYEQYF.

The chain is built from TRBV11-2 and TRBJ2-7; 9 positions match TRBD1. This CDR3 region has 13 residues. The germline V gene has CDR1 SGHAT and CDR2 FQNNGV. V trimming: 5 bases; J trimming: 9 bases; junction bases outside the gene matches: 8. The CDR3 spells CASSLGTGSVQYF. CDR3 nucleotides: TGTGCCAGCAGCCTAGGGACAGGGTCTGTGCAGTACTTC.

The rearrangement uses TRBV4-1 and TRBJ1-2, with D unresolved. The germline CDR1 and CDR2 sequences are MGHRA and YSYEKL. Deletions cut 2 bases from V and 3 bases from J, with 10 bases between. The CDR3 contains 14 residues. CDR3 DNA sequence: TGCGCCAGCAGCCAACCCCCGGGCTACTATGGCTACACCTTC. It specifies CASSQPPGYYGYTF.

Only one count was recorded for this clone. The rearrangement uses TRBV5-1 and TRBJ1-1; D unclear. Between the trimmed V and J ends, which lost 2 bases and 6 bases, there was a span of 11 bases. Looked up from germline, CDR1 is SGHRS and CDR2 is YFSETQ. This CDR3 spans 13 amino acids. Here the CDR3 reads CASSLMSGAEAFF. Here the CDR3 DNA reads TGCGCCAGCAGCTTAATGAGCGGGGCTGAAGCTTTCTTT. The variable domain in full, with the rest retrieved from reference TRBV5-1 and TRBJ1-1, is KAGVTQTPRYLIKTRGQQVTLSCSPISGHRSVSWYQQTPGQGLQFLFEYFSETQRNKGNFPGRFSGRQFSNSRSEMNVSTLELGDSALYLCASSLMSGAEAFFGQGTRLTVV.

As DNA, the CDR3 is TGTGCCAGCAGCTTAGAACAGGGGAGGCCTTACGAGCAGTACTTC. Translation gives CASSLEQGRPYEQYF. V is TRBV7-9 and J is TRBJ2-7, with a possible D match to TRBD1 (7 bases). V was trimmed by 1 base and J by 4 bases, leaving 14 bases between them. Germline CDR1 SEHNR, CDR2 FQNEAQ (reference sequence). The CDR3 sequence is 15 residues long.

The CDR3 here is CASSLGWVSGSPDTQYF. In DNA form, the CDR3 reads TGTGCCAGCAGCTTAGGTTGGGTTAGCGGGAGTCCAGATACGCAGTATTTT. The genes are TRBV11-2 and TRBJ2-3; 9 bases agree with TRBD2. J was trimmed by 4 bases and V by 1 base; bases with no gene match: 9. Germline V gene sequence: CDR1 SGHAT, CDR2 FQNNGV. The CDR3 is 17 amino acids.

The chain recombines TRBV9 with TRBJ2-3; either TRBD1 or TRBD2 may fit D (6 bases each). The V and J ends lost 4 bases and 0 bases respectively, with 12 bases between them. CDR1 SGDLS and CDR2 YYNGEE come from the germline V gene. The CDR3 is 15 amino acids. CDR3 amino acids: CASSIRGTSTDTQYF. Written as DNA, the CDR3 is TGTGCCAGCAGCATTAGGGGGACTAGCACAGATACGCAGTATTTT.

V and J are TRBV27 and TRBJ2-7; D is uncertain. From germline, CDR1 is MNHEY and CDR2 SMNVEV (reference sequence). The CDR3 sequence is 16 residues long. The ends were cut back, 6 bases at V and 2 bases at J, with 20 bases in the middle. CDR3: CASRPIPYTQAYEQYF. CDR3 nucleotide sequence: TGTGCCAGCAGACCGATTCCATATACACAAGCCTACGAGCAGTACTTC.